The clone carrying this T cell receptor (beta chain) has ten or more counts. The antigen remains unidentified. The CDR3 goes on 3 residues after the read ends, and that part is filled in from the germline J gene. Both groups were predominantly of Caucasian heritage. This record belongs to a study of T cell clonality in common variable immunodeficiency. Assay: immunoSEQ multiplex PCR; the TCRdb copy retains only in-frame clones and omits some. The sample gives about 55,000 clones, none seen only once, and the top ten clones hold 0.83%. There are 15 residues in the CDR3. Germline lookup yields CDR1 MRHNA and CDR2 SNTAGT. With V trimmed by 2 bases and J by 2 bases, 4 bases remained unmatched. Study conclusions and caveats: Compared with healthy controls, CVID subjects showed increased TCRbeta clonality, mostly in about a third. The cause of increased CVID clonality remains unclear without subpopulation sequencing. Fewer deletions and N-nucleotide insertions were reportedly seen in common variable immunodeficiency TCR beta sequences.

The source of this sequence is a person aged 18-70 years in good health. The source material was peripheral blood mononuclear cells. The genes are TRBV6-4 and TRBJ2-3, with 7 bases identical to TRBD2. Partial CDR3 DNA: TGTGCCAGCAGTGACGGAACTAGCGACACAGATACG. Translated, it gives CASSDGTSDTDT. The entire CDR3 protein is CASSDGTSDTDTQYF.